This record covers a single TCR beta chain. Its antigen is not identified. This entry comes from a study of T cell responses to AZD1222 COVID-19 vaccine. Study-wide results and limits: The number of AZD1222 recipients seropositive at baseline was only six. Receipt of two AZD1222 doses was followed by a rise in Spike-specific TCR breadth and depth. A mostly white British donor set with more females was recruited, and clonal diversity was possibly underestimated. The peak T cell response came first, and repertoires were sampled only after it.

Profiled with immunoSEQ multiplex PCR; TCRdb holds only in-frame clones, not every one. The sample includes 120,000 or so clones, roughly 89% seen only once; the top ten take around 7.1%. The CDR3 sequence is 16 residues long. Deletions cut 6 bases from V and 7 bases from J, with 19 bases between. Germline V CDR1 and CDR2: LNHDA, SQIVND (reference sequence). This TCR came from an adult who received the AZD1222 COVID-19 vaccine. The gene calls are TRBV19 and TRBJ1-6; D may be TRBD1 (5 bases). The sequencing used peripheral blood, collected 28 days after the second AZD1222 dose. CDR3 DNA sequence: TGTGCCAGTAGCCCCCGCCCAGGACAAAACAATTCACCCCTCCACTTT. It yields the protein CASSPRPGQNNSPLHF.